Listed here are 8 T cell receptor beta chains from one sample, sequenced in a study of CD8 T cells in Susac syndrome. The RNA input was 0.5 to 1 ug, and it was reverse transcribed with random hexamers. TCRdb analysed the immunoSEQ multiplex PCR reads with MiXCR anew, one entry per CDR3 protein. The data contain under 150,000 distinct CDR3 sequences, roughly 80% of them singletons. The sample consisted of CD8+ T cells from PBMCs. The source of these receptors is a human donor with multiple sclerosis.

V and J are TRBV27 and TRBJ2-7; tentative D call: TRBD2 (6 bases). The CDR3 is 14 residues long. Germline lookup yields CDR1 MNHEY and CDR2 SMNVEV (reference sequence). Deletions cut 5 bases from V and 4 bases from J, with 15 bases between. CDR3 in DNA: TGTGCCAGCAGTCCTGGGACTTCCCTATACGAGCAGTACGTC. Its translation: CASSPGTSLYEQYV.

The chain uses TRBV29-1 and TRBJ2-1; unclear D gene. CDR1 is SQVTM and CDR2 is ANQGSEA in the germline V gene. This CDR3 spans 11 amino acids. With 3 bases removed from V and 8 bases from J, the gap between germline ends came to 8 bases. CDR3 residues: CSVDLLYEQFF. In DNA form, the CDR3 reads TGCAGCGTTGACCTTCTATATGAGCAGTTCTTC.

The V gene is TRBV27, the J gene TRBJ2-5; D uncertain. The CDR3 is made up of 13 amino acids. CDR1 and CDR2 from the germline V gene are MNHEY and SMNVEV (reference sequence). V shed 7 bases and J shed 2 bases, with 11 bases lying between them. The DNA of the CDR3 is TGTGCCAGCAAACAGAGGCTACAAGAGACCCAGTACTTC. Amino acid sequence: CASKQRLQETQYF.

V gene TRBV4-2 combines with J gene TRBJ2-3, with 11 bases lining up with TRBD2. Germline V gene sequence: CDR1 LGHNA, CDR2 YNFKEQ. This CDR3 comprises 15 residues. Losses at the gene ends were 0 bases for V and 4 bases for J; bases not matched to a gene: 0. The CDR3 here is CASSQDSGGADTQYF. The DNA of the CDR3 is TGTGCCAGCAGCCAAGATAGCGGGGGGGCAGATACGCAGTATTTT.

The genes are TRBV2 and TRBJ1-4; D unclear. V lost 2 bases and J 7 bases, leaving 20 bases between the germline ends. Germline CDR1 and CDR2: SNHLY and FYNNEI. The CDR3 is made up of 17 amino acids. The CDR3 spells CASSETWMGATVEKLFF. As DNA, the CDR3 is TGTGCCAGCAGTGAAACCTGGATGGGCGCGACGGTTGAAAAACTGTTTTTT.

The rearrangement uses TRBV27 and TRBJ2-1; D not resolved. CDR1 and CDR2 (germline): MNHEY, SMNVEV (reference sequence). Between the trimmed V and J ends, which lost 7 bases and 0 bases, there was a span of 10 bases. CDR3 length: 14 amino acids. CDR3 in DNA: TGTGCCAGCAAAGGCCGAAGCTCCTACAATGAGCAGTTCTTC. Protein: CASKGRSSYNEQFF.

The rearrangement links TRBV6-5 to TRBJ2-1; D gene ambiguous. Trimming pared 3 bases from V and 10 bases from J, leaving 13 bases between. The V gene's germline CDR1 is MNHEY and CDR2 SVGAGI. The CDR3 has 13 residues. The CDR3 DNA is TGTGCCAGCAGTTATAAGGTCAGCGACGAGCAGTTCTTC. Its translation: CASSYKVSDEQFF.

The genes are TRBV29-1 and TRBJ2-3; D is undetermined. The CDR3 runs to 14 residues. Between the trimmed V and J ends, which lost 6 bases and 2 bases, there was a span of 15 bases. The germline gives CDR1 SQVTM, CDR2 ANQGSEA. In DNA form, the CDR3 reads TGCAGCGTCCGTCCAGAAGCTTACACAGATACGCAGTATTTT. This encodes CSVRPEAYTDTQYF.